A single sample is the source of the 22 T cell receptor beta chains below, sequenced in a study of T-cell memory formation after mild COVID-19. Each CDR3 protein gets one entry after TCRdb re-called the 5' RACE reads with MiXCR. The sample contains approximately 300,000 distinct CDR3 sequences, approximately 16% of which appear only once. What was sequenced was PBMCs or a T cell subset sorted from them (not recorded which). These receptors originate from a young man who had mild COVID-19 (a few samples of this study predate the infection). Cell type and time point are not known.

J is TRBJ2-3 and V is TRBV2; 11 positions agree with TRBD1. Germline loops: CDR1 SNHLY, CDR2 FYNNEI. The length of the CDR3 is 20 residues. J gave up 2 bases and V 6 bases, and 19 bases lay outside the gene matches. The CDR3 here is CASSQPGWGQGGRLTDTQYF. In nucleotides, the CDR3 is TGTGCCAGCAGCCAGCCTGGGTGGGGACAGGGGGGTCGACTCACAGATACGCAGTATTTT.

This clonotype occurred a few times. V and J are TRBV30 and TRBJ1-1, with a weak D call TRBD1 (5 bases). The CDR3 spans 12 residues. CDR1 GTSNPN and CDR2 SVGIG come from the germline V gene (reference sequence). V was clipped by 5 bases and J by 4 bases, with 11 bases between them. The CDR3 nucleotides read TGTGCCTGGGAGCGGGGGTCCACTGAAGCTTTCTTT. Translation: CAWERGSTEAFF.

The chain employs TRBV9 and TRBJ2-7; D possibly corresponds to TRBD2 (5 bases). V shed 0 bases and J shed 3 bases, with 13 bases lying between them. The germline gives CDR1 SGDLS, CDR2 YYNGEE. The CDR3 is 15 amino acids. The CDR3 loop is CASSVGPGRGYEQYF. Written as DNA, the CDR3 is TGTGCCAGCAGCGTAGGTCCGGGGAGAGGCTACGAGCAGTACTTC.

This clonotype was seen many times. The chain couples TRBV11-2 to TRBJ2-4, with D perhaps matching TRBD2 (5 bases). The CDR3 loop spans 13 amino acids. Germline V CDR1 and CDR2: SGHAT, FQNNGV. The ends were cut back, 4 bases at V and 1 base at J, with 5 bases in the middle. In DNA form, the CDR3 reads TGTGCCAGCAGCTCGGGGGCCAAAAACATTCAGTACTTC. Translating gives CASSSGAKNIQYF.

This clonotype was recorded a few times. This rearrangement joins TRBV20-1 to TRBJ1-1; possible D gene TRBD1, 6 bases. CDR3 length: 14 residues. CDR1 and CDR2 (germline): DFQATT, SNEGSKA (reference sequence). V was trimmed by 2 bases and J by 5 bases, leaving 15 bases between them. CDR3: CSARLPTGLTEAFF. Written as DNA, the CDR3 is TGCAGTGCTAGACTTCCGACAGGTCTGACTGAAGCTTTCTTT.

For the CDR3, the DNA is TGTGCCAGTTCAGAAGTGAGGCGACTCCCTAACTATGGCTACACCTTC. This sequence encodes CASSEVRRLPNYGYTF. The rearrangement links TRBV6-2 or TRBV6-3 to TRBJ1-2; D is unclear. This CDR3 is built from 16 residues. Germline V gene data show CDR1 as MNHEY and CDR2 as SVGEGT. The V and J ends lost 9 bases and 0 bases respectively, with 20 bases between them.

The V gene is TRBV7-8, the J gene TRBJ2-1; 7 nucleotides match TRBD1. V lost 5 bases and J lost 8; bases outside the gene matches: 12. Germline CDR1 SGHVS, CDR2 FQNEAQ. The CDR3 loop spans 15 amino acids. The CDR3 DNA is TGTGCCAGCAGCCAAACCGGGACAGCAGTCCATGAGCAGTTCTTC. This codes for CASSQTGTAVHEQFF. The variable domain in full, with the rest retrieved from reference TRBV7-8 and TRBJ2-1, is GAGVSQSPRYKVAKRGQDVALRCDPISGHVSLFWYQQALGQGPEFLTYFQNEAQLDKSGLPSDRFFAERPEGSVSTLKIQRTQQEDSAVYLCASSQTGTAVHEQFFGPGTRLTVL.

This clonotype was seen many times. CDR3 in amino acids: CASSDGGQVTDTQYF. The CDR3 nucleotides read TGTGCCAGCAGTGACGGGGGGCAGGTCACAGATACGCAGTATTTT. The rearrangement links TRBV25-1 to TRBJ2-3; perhaps TRBD2 as D (7 bases). The V end lost 3 bases, the J end lost 2 bases, and 12 bases lay between the germline ends. The CDR3 length is 15 residues. Looked up from germline, CDR1 is MGHDK and CDR2 is SYGVNS. Full variable domain (missing parts from reference TRBV25-1 and TRBJ2-3): EADIYQTPRYLVIGTGKKITLECSQTMGHDKMYWYQQDPGMELHLIHYSYGVNSTEKGDLSSESTVSRIRTEHFPLTLESARPSHTSQYLCASSDGGQVTDTQYFGPGTRLTVL.

The J gene is TRBJ2-7, the V gene TRBV7-9, with D maybe TRBD2 (7 bases). There are 12 residues in the CDR3. Trimming removed 5 bases from V and 9 bases from J, with 14 bases in between. Germline V CDR1 and CDR2: SEHNR, FQNEAQ (reference sequence). The CDR3 coding sequence is TGTGCCAGCAGCCCTGGGGGGGCAAGGCAGTACGTC. It translates to CASSPGGARQYV.

The chain has TRBV12-5 and TRBJ2-1; no definite D call. The germline CDR1 and CDR2 sequences are LGHNT and FRNRAP. V lost 6 bases and J lost 5, with 5 bases in between. CDR3 length equals 11 residues. Here the CDR3 reads CASGANNEQFF. Here the CDR3 DNA reads TGTGCTAGTGGCGCAAACAATGAGCAGTTCTTC.

The V call is TRBV5-1, the J call TRBJ2-3; D gene unclear. V gave up 4 bases and J gave up 2 bases, with 11 bases separating them. CDR1 is SGHRS, CDR2 YFSETQ, per germline. The CDR3 length is 14 residues. The CDR3 region has the DNA TGCGCCAGCAGCCCCTGGGTCGACACAGATACGCAGTATTTT. Its translation is CASSPWVDTDTQYF.

This sequence joins TRBV5-5 and TRBJ2-3; no definite D call. Germline assignment: CDR1 SGHKS and CDR2 YYEKEE (reference sequence). V was clipped by 2 bases and J by 4 bases, with 8 bases between them. The CDR3 runs to 13 residues. The CDR3 sequence is CASSFYRPDTQYF. The CDR3 nucleotides read TGTGCCAGCAGCTTTTACCGGCCAGATACGCAGTATTTT.

V is TRBV5-1 and J is TRBJ2-5; D is tentatively TRBD1 or TRBD2 (6 bases each). The V end lost 3 bases, the J end lost 1 base, and 10 bases lay between the germline ends. The length of the CDR3 is 14 residues. Germline V CDR1 and CDR2: SGHRS, YFSETQ. The CDR3 coding sequence is TGCGCCAGCAGCTGGGGGGCGGGCCAAGAGACCCAGTACTTC. This codes for CASSWGAGQETQYF.

This clonotype was seen a handful of times. This rearrangement joins TRBV28 to TRBJ2-5; D call uncertain. V was shortened by 6 bases and J by 0 bases, with 8 bases between the two germline ends. This CDR3 spans 13 amino acids. The germline V gene has CDR1 MDHEN and CDR2 SYDVKM. The CDR3 loop reads CASSPTNQETQYF. The CDR3 DNA sequence: TGTGCCAGCAGCCCGACAAACCAAGAGACCCAGTACTTC.

This clonotype has more than one count but fewer than ten. The chain links TRBV9 to TRBJ2-3, with no clear D. This CDR3 has 14 residues. Trimming stripped 0 bases from V and 1 base from J, with 6 bases between. Germline-derived CDR1 and CDR2 are SGDLS and YYNGEE. Here the CDR3 reads CASSVGAGTDTQYF. CDR3 coding DNA: TGTGCCAGCAGCGTAGGGGCCGGCACAGATACGCAGTATTTT.

The chain carries TRBV7-2 and TRBJ1-1; D possibly corresponds to TRBD1 (5 bases). This CDR3 has 14 amino acids. Deletions cut 5 bases from V and 3 bases from J, with 13 bases between. Per the germline V gene, CDR1 is SGHTA and CDR2 is FQGNSA. The CDR3 nucleotides read TGTGCCAGCAGCCCACAGGAGCTGGACACTGAAGCTTTCTTT. It specifies CASSPQELDTEAFF.

This clonotype was observed a handful of times. The chain combines TRBV5-4 with TRBJ2-5; TRBD1 aligns across 7 bases. J lost 5 bases, V lost 2 bases, and 6 bases had no gene match. Germline V gene lookup returns CDR1 SGHNT and CDR2 YYREEE (reference sequence). The CDR3 extends over 14 amino acids. This CDR3 is CASSLQGRGETQYF. The CDR3 DNA reads as TGTGCCAGCAGCTTACAGGGGCGCGGGGAGACCCAGTACTTC.

The chain employs TRBV4-3 and TRBJ1-6, with TRBD1 matching 9 bases. Germline V gene lookup returns CDR1 LGHNA and CDR2 YSLEER. The CDR3 contains 16 residues. V shed 1 base and J 4 bases; nucleotides not matched to a gene: 2. The CDR3, as DNA: TGCGCCAGCAGCCAAGTACAGGGGGCTTATAATTCACCCCTCCACTTT. Translated, it gives CASSQVQGAYNSPLHF.

The gene calls are TRBV14 and TRBJ1-3; D uncertain. Germline assignment: CDR1 SGHDN and CDR2 FVKESK. Between the trimmed V and J ends, which lost 4 bases and 6 bases, there was a span of 16 bases. The CDR3 length is 15 residues. The CDR3 loop reads CASSPWASWENTIYF. The CDR3 DNA sequence: TGTGCCAGCAGCCCCTGGGCCAGTTGGGAAAACACCATATATTTT.

The CDR3 spells CASSFAPRDGYTF. CDR3 nucleotides: TGTGCCAGCAGCTTCGCCCCCAGGGACGGCTACACCTTC. This sequence joins TRBV7-9 and TRBJ1-2, with D perhaps matching TRBD1 (5 bases). Germline V gives CDR1 SEHNR, CDR2 FQNEAQ (reference sequence). Between the trimmed V and J ends, which lost 3 bases and 8 bases, there was a span of 13 bases. The length of the CDR3 is 13 residues.

This clonotype has ten or more counts. The chain combines TRBV14 with TRBJ2-3; D remains unclear. The CDR3 totals 13 residues. V shed 4 bases and J shed 5 bases, with 10 bases lying between them. Germline lookup yields CDR1 SGHDN and CDR2 FVKESK. CDR3 region: CASSRNTGDTQYF. Written as DNA, the CDR3 is TGTGCCAGCAGCCGGAATACTGGAGATACGCAGTATTTT.

This clonotype has just a few counts. V is TRBV10-3 and J is TRBJ1-2; 9 nucleotides match TRBD1. The CDR3 runs 13 residues. Germline V gene data show CDR1 as ENHRY and CDR2 as SYGVKD. V gave up 10 bases and J gave up 5 bases; unmatched junction bases: 8. The CDR3 region is CATLPGQGYGYTF. The CDR3 nucleotides are TGTGCCACCCTCCCGGGACAGGGATATGGCTACACCTTC.